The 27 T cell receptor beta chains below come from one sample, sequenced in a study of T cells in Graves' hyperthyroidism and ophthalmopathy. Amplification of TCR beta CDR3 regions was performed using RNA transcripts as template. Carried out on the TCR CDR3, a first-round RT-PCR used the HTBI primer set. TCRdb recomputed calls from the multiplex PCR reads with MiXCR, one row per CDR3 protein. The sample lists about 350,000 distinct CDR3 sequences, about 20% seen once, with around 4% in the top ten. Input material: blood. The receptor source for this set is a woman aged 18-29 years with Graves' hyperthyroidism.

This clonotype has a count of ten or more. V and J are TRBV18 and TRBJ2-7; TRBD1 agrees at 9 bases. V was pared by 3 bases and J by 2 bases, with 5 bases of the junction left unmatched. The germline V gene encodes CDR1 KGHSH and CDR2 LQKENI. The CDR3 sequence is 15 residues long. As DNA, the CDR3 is TGTGCCAGCTCACCTCCGGGACAGGGCGCCTACGAGCAGTACTTC. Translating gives CASSPPGQGAYEQYF.

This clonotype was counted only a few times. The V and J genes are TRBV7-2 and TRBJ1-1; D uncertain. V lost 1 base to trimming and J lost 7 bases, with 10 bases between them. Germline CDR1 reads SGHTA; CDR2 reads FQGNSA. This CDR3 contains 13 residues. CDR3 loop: CASSLVLGREAFF. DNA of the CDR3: TGTGCCAGCAGCTTAGTGCTCGGGCGTGAAGCTTTCTTT.

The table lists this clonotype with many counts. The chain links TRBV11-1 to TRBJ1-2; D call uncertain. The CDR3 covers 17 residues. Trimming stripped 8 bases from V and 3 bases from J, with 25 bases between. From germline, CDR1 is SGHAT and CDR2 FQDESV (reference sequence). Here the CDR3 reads CASAGPRFFEGYYGYTF. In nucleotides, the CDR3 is TGTGCCAGCGCCGGGCCTCGGTTTTTTGAGGGCTACTATGGCTACACCTTC. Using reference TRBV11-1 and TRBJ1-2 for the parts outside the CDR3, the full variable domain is EAEVAQSPRYKITEKSQAVAFWCDPISGHATLYWYRQILGQGPELLVQFQDESVVDDSQLPKDRFSAERLKGVDSTLKIQPAELGDSAMYLCASAGPRFFEGYYGYTFGSGTRLTVV.

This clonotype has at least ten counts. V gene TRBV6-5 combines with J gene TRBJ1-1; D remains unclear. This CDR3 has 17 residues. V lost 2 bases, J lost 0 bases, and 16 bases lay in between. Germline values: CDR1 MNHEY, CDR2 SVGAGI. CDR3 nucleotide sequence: TGTGCCAGCAGTTACGTGCGGTCCTTCGGCATGAACACTGAAGCTTTCTTT. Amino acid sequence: CASSYVRSFGMNTEAFF.

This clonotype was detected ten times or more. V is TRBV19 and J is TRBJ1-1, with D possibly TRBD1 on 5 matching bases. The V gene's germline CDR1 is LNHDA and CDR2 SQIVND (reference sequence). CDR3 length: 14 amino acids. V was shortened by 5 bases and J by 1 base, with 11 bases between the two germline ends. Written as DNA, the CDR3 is TGTGCCAGTAGTGTGGGACGGTCGAACACTGAAGCTTTCTTT. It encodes CASSVGRSNTEAFF.

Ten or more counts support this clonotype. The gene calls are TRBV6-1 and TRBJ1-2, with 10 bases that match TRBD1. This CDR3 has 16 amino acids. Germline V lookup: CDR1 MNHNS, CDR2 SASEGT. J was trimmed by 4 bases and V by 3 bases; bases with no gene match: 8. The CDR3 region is CASSEDRGSISYGYTF. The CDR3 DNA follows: TGTGCCAGCAGTGAGGACAGGGGGAGTATTAGCTATGGCTACACCTTC.

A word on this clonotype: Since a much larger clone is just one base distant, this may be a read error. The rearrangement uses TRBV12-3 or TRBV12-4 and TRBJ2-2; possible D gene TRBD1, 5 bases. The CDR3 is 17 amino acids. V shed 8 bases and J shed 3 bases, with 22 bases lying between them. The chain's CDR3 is CASAGGVTGLYTGELFF. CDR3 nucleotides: TGTGCCAGCGCTGGTGGGGTAACAGGTCTTTACACCGGGGAGCTGTTTTTT.

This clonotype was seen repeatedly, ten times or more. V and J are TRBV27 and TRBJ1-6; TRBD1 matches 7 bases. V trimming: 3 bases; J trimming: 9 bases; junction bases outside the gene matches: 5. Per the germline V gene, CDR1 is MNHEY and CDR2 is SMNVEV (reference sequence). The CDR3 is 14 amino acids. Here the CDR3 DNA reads TGTGCCAGCAGTTTCCAGGGGGTGGGTTCACCCCTCCACTTT. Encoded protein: CASSFQGVGSPLHF.

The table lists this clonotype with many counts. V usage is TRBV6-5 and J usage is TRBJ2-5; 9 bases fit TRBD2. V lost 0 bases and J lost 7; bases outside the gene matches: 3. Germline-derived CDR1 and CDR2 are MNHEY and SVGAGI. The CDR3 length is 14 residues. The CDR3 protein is CASSYSTSGGTQYF. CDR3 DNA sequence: TGTGCCAGCAGTTACTCGACTAGCGGAGGGACCCAGTACTTC.

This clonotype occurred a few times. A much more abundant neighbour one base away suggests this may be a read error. CDR3 amino acids: CSVQRVEDTEACF. The CDR3 coding sequence is TGCAGCGTTCAGAGGGTGGAGGACACTGAAGCTTGCTTT. This chain uses TRBV29-1 with TRBJ1-1, with a possible D match to TRBD1 (5 bases). The CDR3 sequence is 13 residues long. Germline V gene data show CDR1 as SQVTM and CDR2 as ANQGSEA.

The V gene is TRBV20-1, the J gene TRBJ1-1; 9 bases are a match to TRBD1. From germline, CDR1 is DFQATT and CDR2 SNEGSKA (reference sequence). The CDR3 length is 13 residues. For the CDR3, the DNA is TGCAGGCCCGAGACAGGGGGTGAAACTGAAGCTTTCTTT. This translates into CRPETGGETEAFF.

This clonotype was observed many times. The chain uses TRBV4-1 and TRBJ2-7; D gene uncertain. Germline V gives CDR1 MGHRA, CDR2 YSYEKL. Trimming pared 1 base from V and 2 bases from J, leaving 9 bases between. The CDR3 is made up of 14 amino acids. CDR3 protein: CASSQGSPTYEQYF. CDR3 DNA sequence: TGCGCCAGCAGCCAAGGCAGTCCAACCTACGAGCAGTACTTC.

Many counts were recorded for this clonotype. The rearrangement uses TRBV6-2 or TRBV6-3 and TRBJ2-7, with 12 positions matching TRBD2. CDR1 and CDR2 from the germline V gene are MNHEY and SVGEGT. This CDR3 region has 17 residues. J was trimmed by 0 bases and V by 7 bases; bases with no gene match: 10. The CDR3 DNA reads TGTGCCAGCACCCTACTAGCGGGGGGACCTAACTCCTACGAGCAGTACTTC. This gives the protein CASTLLAGGPNSYEQYF.

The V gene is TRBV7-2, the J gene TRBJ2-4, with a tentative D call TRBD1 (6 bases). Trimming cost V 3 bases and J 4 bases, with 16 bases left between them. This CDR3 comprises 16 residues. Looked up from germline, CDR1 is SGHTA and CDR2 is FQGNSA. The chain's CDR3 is CASSFGGGTAKNIQYF. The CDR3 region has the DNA TGTGCCAGCAGCTTTGGTGGGGGCACCGCAAAAAACATTCAGTACTTC.

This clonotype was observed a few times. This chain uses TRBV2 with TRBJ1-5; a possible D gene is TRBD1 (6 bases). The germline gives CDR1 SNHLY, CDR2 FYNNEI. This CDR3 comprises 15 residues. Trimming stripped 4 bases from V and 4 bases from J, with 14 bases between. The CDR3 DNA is TGTGCCAGCAGTGCCATACAGGGCTCGAATCAGCCCCAGCATTTT. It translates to CASSAIQGSNQPQHF.

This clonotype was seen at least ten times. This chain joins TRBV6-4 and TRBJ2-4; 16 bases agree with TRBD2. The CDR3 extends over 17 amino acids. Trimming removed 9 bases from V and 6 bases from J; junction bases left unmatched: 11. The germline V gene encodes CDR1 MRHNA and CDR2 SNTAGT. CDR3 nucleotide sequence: TGTGCCAGGAAGATCAACGGGACTAGCGGGGGGGGAAACATTCAGTACTTC. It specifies CARKINGTSGGGNIQYF.

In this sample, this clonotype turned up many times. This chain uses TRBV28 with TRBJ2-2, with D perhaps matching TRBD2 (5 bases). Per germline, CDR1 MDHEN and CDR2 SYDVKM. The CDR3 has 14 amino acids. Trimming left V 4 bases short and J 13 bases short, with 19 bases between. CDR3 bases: TGTGCCAGCAGTTCCCCGGTTAGGCCGGCGGGGCTGTTTTTT. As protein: CASSSPVRPAGLFF.

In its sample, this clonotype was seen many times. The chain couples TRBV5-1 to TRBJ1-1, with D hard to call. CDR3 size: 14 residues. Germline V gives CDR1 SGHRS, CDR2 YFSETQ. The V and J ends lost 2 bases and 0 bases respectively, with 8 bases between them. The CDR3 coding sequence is TGCGCCAGCAGCTTCCCGGGAATGAACACTGAAGCTTTCTTT. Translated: CASSFPGMNTEAFF.

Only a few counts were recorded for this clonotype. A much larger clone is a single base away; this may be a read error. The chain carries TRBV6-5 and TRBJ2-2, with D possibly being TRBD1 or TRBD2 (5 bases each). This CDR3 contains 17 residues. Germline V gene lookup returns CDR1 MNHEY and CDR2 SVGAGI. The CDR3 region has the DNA TGTGCCAGCAGTTCCCCCGGGACGGGTACGAACACCGGGGAGCTGTGTTTT. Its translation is CASSSPGTGTNTGELCF.

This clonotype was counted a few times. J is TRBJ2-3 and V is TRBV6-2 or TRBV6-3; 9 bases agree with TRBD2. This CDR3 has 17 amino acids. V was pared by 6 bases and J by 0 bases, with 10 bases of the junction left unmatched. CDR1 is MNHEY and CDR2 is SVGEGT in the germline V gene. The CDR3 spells CASSPSRTSVSTDTQYF. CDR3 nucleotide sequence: TGTGCCAGCAGCCCTTCCCGGACTAGCGTAAGCACAGATACGCAGTATTTT.

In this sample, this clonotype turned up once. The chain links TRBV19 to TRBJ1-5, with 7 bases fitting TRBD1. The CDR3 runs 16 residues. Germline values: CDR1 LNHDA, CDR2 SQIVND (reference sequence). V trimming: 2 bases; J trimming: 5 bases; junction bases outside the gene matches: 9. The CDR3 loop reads CASSIIEGQGDQPQHF. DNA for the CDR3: TGTGCCAGTAGTATAATTGAAGGTCAGGGGGATCAGCCCCAGCATTTT.

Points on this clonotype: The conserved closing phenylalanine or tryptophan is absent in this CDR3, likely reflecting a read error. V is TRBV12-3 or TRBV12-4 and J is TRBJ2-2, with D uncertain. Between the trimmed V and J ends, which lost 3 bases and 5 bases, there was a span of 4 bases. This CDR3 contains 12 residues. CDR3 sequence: CASSLGTGELFV. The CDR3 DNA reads TGTGCCAGCAGTTTGGGTACCGGGGAGCTGTTTGTT.

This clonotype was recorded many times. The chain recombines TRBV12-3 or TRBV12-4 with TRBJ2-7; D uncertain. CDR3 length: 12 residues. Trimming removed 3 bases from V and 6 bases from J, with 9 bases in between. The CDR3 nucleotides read TGTGCCAGCAGTTTGGGCTGGGGCGAGCAGTACTTC. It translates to CASSLGWGEQYF.

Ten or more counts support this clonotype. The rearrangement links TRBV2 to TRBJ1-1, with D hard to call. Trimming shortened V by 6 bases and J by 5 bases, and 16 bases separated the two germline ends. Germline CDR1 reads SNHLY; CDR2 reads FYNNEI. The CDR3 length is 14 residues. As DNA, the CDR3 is TGTGCCAGCAGACGGGATAGTGATTCGACTGAAGCTTTCTTT. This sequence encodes CASRRDSDSTEAFF.

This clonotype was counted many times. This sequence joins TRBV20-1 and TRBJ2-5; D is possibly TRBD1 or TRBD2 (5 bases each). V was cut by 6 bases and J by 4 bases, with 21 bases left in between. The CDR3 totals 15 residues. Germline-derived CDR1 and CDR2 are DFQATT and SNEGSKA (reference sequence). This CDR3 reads CSAPTNPGTRETQYF. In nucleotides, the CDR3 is TGCAGTGCCCCGACGAACCCCGGGACCAGAGAGACCCAGTACTTC.

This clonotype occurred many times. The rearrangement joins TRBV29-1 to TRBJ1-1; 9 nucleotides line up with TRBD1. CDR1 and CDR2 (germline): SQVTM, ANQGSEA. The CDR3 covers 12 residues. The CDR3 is CRGDRANTEAFF. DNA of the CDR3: TGCAGGGGGGACAGGGCGAACACTGAAGCTTTCTTT.

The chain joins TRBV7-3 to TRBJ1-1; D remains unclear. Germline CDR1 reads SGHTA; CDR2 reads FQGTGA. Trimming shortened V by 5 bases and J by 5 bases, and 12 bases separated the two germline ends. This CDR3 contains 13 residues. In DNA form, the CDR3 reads TGTGCCAGCAGCCCGACGGAGGAGACTGAAGCTTTCTTT. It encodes CASSPTEETEAFF. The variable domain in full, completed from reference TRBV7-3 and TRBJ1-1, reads GAGVSQTPSNKVTEKGKYVELRCDPISGHTALYWYRQSLGQGPEFLIYFQGTGAADDSGLPNDRFFAVRPEGSVSTLKIQRTERGDSAVYLCASSPTEETEAFFGQGTRLTVV.